Listed below are T cell receptor beta chains from one sample, sequenced in a study of blood T cell repertoires in COVID-19. Sequencing was performed with immunoSEQ multiplex PCR; in TCRdb, only in-frame clones are kept and a portion is missing. The sample records some 250,000 clones, around 81% being singletons. Sequences were obtained from peripheral blood. These receptors all come from a man in his thirties or forties who had recovered from COVID-19. The conserved cysteine and the conserved F or W are not part of the CDR3 here.

cdr3_length,v_call,cdr3_aa
14,TRBV7-9,ASSLALQRGGSEQY
13,TRBV18,ASSPTGQGQGTQY
16,TRBV7-6,ASSLGLLRGPGNYGYT
15,TRBV19,ASRPGQGASLNTEAF
19,TRBV3-1/TRBV3-2,ASSQDLQTSGLYYNTGELF
11,TRBV2,ATGGADGDTQY
15,TRBV11-2,ASSPVAGAPGANVLT
11,TRBV3-1/TRBV3-2,ASRRDRGLGYT
15,TRBV4-1,ASSQENSGDVTYEQY
12,TRBV7-9,ASSLLSGLDGYT
13,TRBV19,ASSQSRSGANVLT
12,TRBV5-1,ASTLSLITGELF
14,TRBV28,ASSVMGGPYNSPLH
14,TRBV7-2,ASSLASGGRYNEQF
14,TRBV18,ASSPMAGSYQETQY
12,TRBV9,ASSVEGGEDTQY
13,TRBV25-1,ASSESGDRVQPQH